This TCR beta chain was observed in a study of OX40 agonist ivuxolimab in advanced cancers. Study at large: The diagnoses of dose-escalation patients were hepatocellular carcinoma, melanoma, renal cell or head and neck cancer.

Exclusion of a patient followed from autoimmune disease history or systemic immunosuppression. The length of the CDR3 is 19 residues. Germline lookup yields CDR1 SGHVS and CDR2 FQNEAQ. V lost 3 bases and J lost 1; bases outside the gene matches: 8. Using immunoSEQ multiplex PCR, the repertoire was profiled, and TCRdb retains in-frame clones only, with some absent. The profile shows 99,000 or so clones, approximately 93% of them singletons. The chain uses TRBV7-8 and TRBJ2-3; the match to TRBD2 covers 15 bases. The origin of this receptor is an adult with an advanced solid tumor such as melanoma, head and neck, liver or kidney cancer. The sequenced sample was CD4+ or CD8+ T cells sorted from blood, obtained in a trial of the OX40 agonist ivuxolimab. CDR3 DNA sequence: TGTGCCAGCAGCTTGAGACCGGGACTAGCGGGGGGCCGCACAGATACGCAGTATTTT. Translation: CASSLRPGLAGGRTDTQYF.